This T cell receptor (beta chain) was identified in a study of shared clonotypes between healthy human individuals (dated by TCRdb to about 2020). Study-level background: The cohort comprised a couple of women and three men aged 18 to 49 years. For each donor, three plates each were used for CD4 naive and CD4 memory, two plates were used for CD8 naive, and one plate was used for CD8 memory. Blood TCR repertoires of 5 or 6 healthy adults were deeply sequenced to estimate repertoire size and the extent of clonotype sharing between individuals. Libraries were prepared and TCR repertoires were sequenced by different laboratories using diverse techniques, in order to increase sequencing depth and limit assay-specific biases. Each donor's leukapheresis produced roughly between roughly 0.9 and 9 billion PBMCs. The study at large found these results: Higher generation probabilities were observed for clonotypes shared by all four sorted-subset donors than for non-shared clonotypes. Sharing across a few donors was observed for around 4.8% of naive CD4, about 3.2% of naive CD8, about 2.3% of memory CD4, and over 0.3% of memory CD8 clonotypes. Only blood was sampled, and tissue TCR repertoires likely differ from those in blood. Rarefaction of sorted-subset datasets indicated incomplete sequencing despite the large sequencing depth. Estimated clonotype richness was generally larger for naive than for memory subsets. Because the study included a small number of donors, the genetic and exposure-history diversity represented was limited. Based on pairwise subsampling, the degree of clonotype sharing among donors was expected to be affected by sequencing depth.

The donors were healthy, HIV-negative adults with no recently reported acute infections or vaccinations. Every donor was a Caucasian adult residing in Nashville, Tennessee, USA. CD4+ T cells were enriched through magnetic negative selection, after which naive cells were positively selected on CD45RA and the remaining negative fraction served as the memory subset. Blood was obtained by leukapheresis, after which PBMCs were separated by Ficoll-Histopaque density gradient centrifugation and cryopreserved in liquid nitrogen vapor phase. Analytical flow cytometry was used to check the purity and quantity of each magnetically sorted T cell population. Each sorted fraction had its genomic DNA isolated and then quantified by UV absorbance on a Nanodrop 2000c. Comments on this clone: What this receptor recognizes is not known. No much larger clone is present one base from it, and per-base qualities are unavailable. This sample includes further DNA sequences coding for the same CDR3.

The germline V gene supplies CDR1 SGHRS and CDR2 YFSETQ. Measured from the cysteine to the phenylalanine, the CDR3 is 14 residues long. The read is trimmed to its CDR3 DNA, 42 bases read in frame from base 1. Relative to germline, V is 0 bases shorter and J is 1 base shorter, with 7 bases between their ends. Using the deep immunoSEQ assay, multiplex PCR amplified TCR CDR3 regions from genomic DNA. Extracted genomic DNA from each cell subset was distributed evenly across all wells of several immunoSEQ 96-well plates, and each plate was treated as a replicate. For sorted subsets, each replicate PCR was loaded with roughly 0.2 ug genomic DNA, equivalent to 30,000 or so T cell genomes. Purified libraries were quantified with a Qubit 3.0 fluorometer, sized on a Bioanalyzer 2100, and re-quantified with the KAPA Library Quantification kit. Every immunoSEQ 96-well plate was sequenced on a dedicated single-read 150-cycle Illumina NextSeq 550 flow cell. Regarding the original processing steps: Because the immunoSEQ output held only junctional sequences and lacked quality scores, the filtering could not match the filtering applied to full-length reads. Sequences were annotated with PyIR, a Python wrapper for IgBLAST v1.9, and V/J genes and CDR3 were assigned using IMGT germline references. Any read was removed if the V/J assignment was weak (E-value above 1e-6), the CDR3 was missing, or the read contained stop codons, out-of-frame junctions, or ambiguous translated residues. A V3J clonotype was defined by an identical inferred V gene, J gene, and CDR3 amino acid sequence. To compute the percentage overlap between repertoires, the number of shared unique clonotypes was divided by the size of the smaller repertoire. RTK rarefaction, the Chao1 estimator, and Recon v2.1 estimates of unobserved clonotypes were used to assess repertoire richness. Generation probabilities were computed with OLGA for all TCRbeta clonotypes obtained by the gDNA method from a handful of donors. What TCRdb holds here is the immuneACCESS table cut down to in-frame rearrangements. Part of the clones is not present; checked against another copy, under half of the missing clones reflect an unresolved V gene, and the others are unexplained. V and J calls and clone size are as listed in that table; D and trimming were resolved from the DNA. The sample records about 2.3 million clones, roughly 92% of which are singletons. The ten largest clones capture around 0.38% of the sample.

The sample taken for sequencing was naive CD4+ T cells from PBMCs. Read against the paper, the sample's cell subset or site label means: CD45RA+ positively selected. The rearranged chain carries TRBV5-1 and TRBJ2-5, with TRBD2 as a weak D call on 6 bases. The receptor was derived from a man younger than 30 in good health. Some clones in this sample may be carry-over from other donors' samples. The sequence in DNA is TGCGCCAGCAGCTTGGGGGGGGTCCAAGAGACCCAGTACTTC. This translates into CASSLGGVQETQYF. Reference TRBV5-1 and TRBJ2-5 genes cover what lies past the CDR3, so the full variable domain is KAGVTQTPRYLIKTRGQQVTLSCSPISGHRSVSWYQQTPGQGLQFLFEYFSETQRNKGNFPGRFSGRQFSNSRSEMNVSTLELGDSALYLCASSLGGVQETQYFGPGTRLLVL.